This TCR beta chain derives from a study of T cells in localized non-small cell lung cancer. This CDR3 comprises 16 residues. The germline V gene encodes CDR1 SGHNT and CDR2 YENEEA. V lost 5 bases, J lost 1 base, and 10 bases stayed unmatched. Findings of the study overall: Since sequencing was restricted to only one region of the tumor, intratumor heterogeneity remains a possibility. Of the tissues analyzed, uninvolved adjacent lung showed maximal T cell clonality, greater than tumor. Higher T cell density in the blood was associated with longer overall survival, whereas higher adjacent-lung clonality associated with shorter survival.

TCRdb keeps only in-frame clones here, not all; method: immunoSEQ multiplex PCR. Found here are under 4,000 clones, about 22% of them singletons; the top ten hold around 8.6%. This clone is medium-sized (0.01 to 0.1%). Its antigen is not identified. Sequenced material: lung tumor tissue, taken before any cancer treatment. The chain links TRBV11-3 to TRBJ1-1, with 7 bases that match TRBD1. This TCR derives from a woman between 40 and 69 years old with stage I lung adenocarcinoma. The CDR3, as DNA: TGTGCCAGCAGCATCGGACAGGTCGGGCCGAACACTGAAGCTTTCTTT. Protein product: CASSIGQVGPNTEAFF.